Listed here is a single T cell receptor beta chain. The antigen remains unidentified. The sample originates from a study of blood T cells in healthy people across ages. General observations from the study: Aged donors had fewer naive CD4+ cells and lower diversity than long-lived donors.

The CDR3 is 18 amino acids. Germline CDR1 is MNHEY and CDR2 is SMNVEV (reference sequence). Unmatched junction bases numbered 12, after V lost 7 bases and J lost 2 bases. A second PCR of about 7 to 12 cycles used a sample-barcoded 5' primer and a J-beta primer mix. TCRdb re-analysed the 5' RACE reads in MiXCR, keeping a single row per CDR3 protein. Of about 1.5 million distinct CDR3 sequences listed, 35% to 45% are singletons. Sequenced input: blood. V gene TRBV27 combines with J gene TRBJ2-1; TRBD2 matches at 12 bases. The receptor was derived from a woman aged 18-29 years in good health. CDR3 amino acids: CASNLLAGGPTTYNEQFF. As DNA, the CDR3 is TGTGCCAGCAACCTACTAGCGGGGGGACCAACCACCTACAATGAGCAGTTCTTC.